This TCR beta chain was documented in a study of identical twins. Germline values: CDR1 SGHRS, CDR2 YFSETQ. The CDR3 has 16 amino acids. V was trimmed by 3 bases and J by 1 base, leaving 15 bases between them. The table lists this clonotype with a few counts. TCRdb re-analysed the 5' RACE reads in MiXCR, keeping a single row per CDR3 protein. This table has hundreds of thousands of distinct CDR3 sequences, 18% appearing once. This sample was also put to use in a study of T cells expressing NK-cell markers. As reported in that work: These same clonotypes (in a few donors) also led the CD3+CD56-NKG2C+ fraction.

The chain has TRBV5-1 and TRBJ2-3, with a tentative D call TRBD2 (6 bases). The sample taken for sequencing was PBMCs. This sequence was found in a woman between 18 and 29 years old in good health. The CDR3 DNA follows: TGCGCCAGCAGCTCCGCCAGACGCGGGGGCACAGATACGCAGTATTTT. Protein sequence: CASSSARRGGTDTQYF.